This entry is about one T cell receptor (beta chain). Its cognate antigen has yet to be identified. Base quality data are lacking; no much larger clone is found one base away. V loses 3 bases, J loses 2 bases, and the germline ends lie 10 bases apart. CDR1 and CDR2 are read off the germline V gene as SGHTA and FQGNSA. The CDR3 holds 14 amino acids from the cysteine to the phenylalanine. Only the CDR3 portion is preserved as DNA: 42 bases, with reading frame beginning at the first base. Collaborating institutions collected whole blood in K2EDTA tubes following their own protocols. Collaborator samples were shipped for TCRbeta analysis as frozen whole blood, isolated PBMCs, or DNA extracted from either sample type. This sample was taken from a study of blood T cell repertoires in COVID-19 (dated by TCRdb to 2019 to 2021). General notes on the study: Collaborator samples came from the United States, Italy and Spain and covered acute and convalescent phases of COVID-19. The material from the prospective study consisted of cDNA or gDNA derived from T cells, B-cell-depleted T cells, or PBMCs. Subjects who had been exposed to COVID-19, were actively infected with it, or had recovered from it provided the deeply sampled blood TCRbeta repertoires that made up the dataset. The repertoires were released in a freely available public database intended as a resource for research on the immune response to SARS-CoV-2. The samples were drawn from the first 160 participants of the ongoing ImmuneRACE study and from over a thousand subjects provided by 6 global collaborators. A de-identified subject ID, COVID-19 status, age in years and sex were almost always included in the sample metadata. Where available, HLA class I and class II types were taken from metadata supplied by the sample provider and were not determined by assay-based typing.

TCRbeta CDR3 regions were amplified from genomic DNA by means of the immunoSEQ Assay, a bias-controlled multiplex PCR. Under the source paper's analysis protocol: Nucleated cell counts per sample were estimated from amplification of reference gene primers within the assay. Sequence reads were collapsed and filtered to measure the absolute abundance of every unique TCRbeta CDR3 rearrangement. For each sample, productive Simpson clonality was calculated as the square root of Simpson's diversity index over productive rearrangements. Here the immuneACCESS table is served through TCRdb, limited to in-frame sequences with V and J called. Missing clones are a known gap in these copies; in checked studies unresolved V genes cover under half, and the rest lacks a known reason. For V, J and clone size, that table is used; D and trimming come from the DNA. Counted in this sample were around 250,000 clones; approximately 85% of them appeared once. The ten biggest clones cover approximately 5.1% of the sample.

What the research found in general, with its limitations: Clinical and demographic metadata were provided uncurated, with the amount varying by source and participant.

The chain couples TRBV7-2 to TRBJ1-2; TRBD1 is a weak D gene call, 6 bases matching. Sequencing was carried out using peripheral blood. This sequence was found in a man aged 45-65 years with active or convalescent COVID-19. The CDR3 sequence is CASSLQTGNYGYTF. The DNA sequence is TGTGCCAGCAGCTTGCAGACAGGAAACTATGGCTACACCTTC. The entire variable domain, with the stretches around the CDR3 drawn from the reference TRBV7-2 and TRBJ1-2 proteins, is GAGVSQSPSNKVTEKGKDVELRCDPISGHTALYWYRQSLGQGLEFLIYFQGNSAPDKSGLPSDRFSAERTGGSVSTLTIQRTQQEDSAVYLCASSLQTGNYGYTFGSGTRLTVV.